Sequencing of this TCR beta chain was carried out in a study of response to subunit inactivated influenza vaccine. With regard to this clonotype: The antigen remains undetermined.

In germline, CDR1 is MNHEY, CDR2 SVGEGT. Trimming cost V 2 bases and J 4 bases; bases outside gene matches: 3. The CDR3 contains 14 residues. TCRdb independently ran MiXCR on the RT-PCR reads; one entry per CDR3 protein. Of over 150,000 distinct CDR3 sequences detected, approximately 15% appear once; the ten largest clones hold 20% to 30%. The study's findings and limits: Authors proposed each seasonal influenza vaccination draws in few new T cells.

The chain carries TRBV6-2 or TRBV6-3 and TRBJ1-1, with 8 bases that match TRBD1. The source material was CD8+ T cells sorted from PBMCs, sampled roughly 5 days after vaccination. The TCR comes from a man between 50 and 59 years old who received an inactivated influenza vaccine. The CDR3 nucleotides read TGTGCCAGCAGTTACCGCGGGACAGGCACTGAAGCTTTCTTT. Translation: CASSYRGTGTEAFF.